Each of the 22 T cell receptor beta chains below was sequenced from the same sample in a study of identical twins' blood T cells. Via MiXCR, TCRdb re-called the 5' RACE reads, giving one row per CDR3 protein. Here the sample spans a few hundred thousand distinct CDR3 sequences, more than 25% being singletons. Sequencing was performed on PBMCs. These receptors all come from a woman aged 18 to 55 in good health.

This clonotype occurred many times. The chain employs TRBV5-1 and TRBJ1-1; D may be TRBD1 (6 bases). Germline CDR1 is SGHRS and CDR2 is YFSETQ. This CDR3 is 14 amino acids long. V was cut by 4 bases and J by 6 bases, with 16 bases left in between. The CDR3 loop reads CASSLIRGDSEAFF. Here the CDR3 DNA reads TGCGCCAGCAGCCTGATCAGGGGTGACTCTGAAGCTTTCTTT. Full variable domain (remainder filled in from reference TRBV5-1 and TRBJ1-1): KAGVTQTPRYLIKTRGQQVTLSCSPISGHRSVSWYQQTPGQGLQFLFEYFSETQRNKGNFPGRFSGRQFSNSRSEMNVSTLELGDSALYLCASSLIRGDSEAFFGQGTRLTVV.

The V and J genes are TRBV18 and TRBJ1-5, with unresolved D. The germline V gene encodes CDR1 KGHSH and CDR2 LQKENI. Trimming cost V 1 base and J 2 bases, with 9 bases left between them. The length of the CDR3 is 15 residues. CDR3 DNA: TGTGCCAGCTCACCACGCAGCAGCGGCAATCAGCCCCAGCATTTT. It specifies CASSPRSSGNQPQHF. Variable domain in full (rest from reference TRBV18 and TRBJ1-5): NAGVMQNPRHLVRRRGQEARLRCSPMKGHSHVYWYRQLPEEGLKFMVYLQKENIIDESGMPKERFSAEFPKEGPSILRIQQVVRGDSAAYFCASSPRSSGNQPQHFGDGTRLSIL.

This clonotype was counted between two and nine times. The chain links TRBV14 to TRBJ1-2, with no clear D. CDR3 length equals 13 residues. In germline, CDR1 is SGHDN, CDR2 FVKESK. Trimming shortened V by 1 base and J by 9 bases, and 12 bases separated the two germline ends. The DNA for the CDR3 is TGTGCCAGCAGCCAAGTCCCAGGTTTACGCTACACCTTC. Translated: CASSQVPGLRYTF.

This clonotype came up a few times. The rearrangement joins TRBV20-1 to TRBJ2-7; 14 bases are shared with TRBD2. V was pared by 3 bases and J by 8 bases, with 9 bases of the junction left unmatched. Germline CDR1 reads DFQATT; CDR2 reads SNEGSKA (reference sequence). This CDR3 is 15 amino acids long. The CDR3 loop is CSASLTGTSGSKQYF. The CDR3 bases are TGCAGTGCTAGCTTGACCGGGACTAGCGGGAGTAAGCAGTACTTC.

The chain uses TRBV5-1 and TRBJ1-5, with a weak D call TRBD1 (5 bases). Germline CDR1 reads SGHRS; CDR2 reads YFSETQ. The V end lost 4 bases, the J end lost 6 bases, and 11 bases lay between the germline ends. The CDR3 extends over 13 amino acids. DNA for the CDR3: TGCGCCAGCAGCGAAAGGGGAGGTCAGCCCCAGCATTTT. This codes for CASSERGGQPQHF.

The genes are TRBV19 and TRBJ1-2; D unclear. The CDR3 spans 14 residues. Trimming shortened V by 3 bases and J by 2 bases, and 10 bases separated the two germline ends. Germline-derived CDR1 and CDR2 are LNHDA and SQIVND (reference sequence). The chain's CDR3 is CASSISPGNYGYTF. For the CDR3, the DNA is TGTGCCAGTAGTATCTCGCCTGGGAACTATGGCTACACCTTC. The full variable domain, completed using reference TRBV19 and TRBJ1-2, is DGGITQSPKYLFRKEGQNVTLSCEQNLNHDAMYWYRQDPGQGLRLIYYSQIVNDFQKGDIAEGYSVSREKKESFPLTVTSAQKNPTAFYLCASSISPGNYGYTFGSGTRLTVV.

CDR3 amino acids: CASRGIEGGEQFF. In nucleotides, the CDR3 is TGTGCCAGCAGAGGCATTGAGGGCGGTGAGCAGTTCTTC. This chain joins TRBV25-1 and TRBJ2-1, with D possibly TRBD2 on 5 matching bases. V was cut by 6 bases and J by 9 bases, with 15 bases left in between. The CDR3 is 13 residues long. The germline V gene has CDR1 MGHDK and CDR2 SYGVNS.

The chain recombines TRBV24-1 with TRBJ2-7; possible D gene TRBD1, 5 bases. Germline V gene sequence: CDR1 KGHDR, CDR2 SFDVKD. Trimming took 0 bases from V and 4 from J, leaving 9 bases between them. The CDR3 is 14 amino acids. The CDR3 DNA reads as TGTGCCACCAGTGATTTGGGACAAAAATACGAGCAGTACTTC. Translating gives CATSDLGQKYEQYF.

The chain is built from TRBV20-1 and TRBJ1-2; D unclear. The germline V and J ends were trimmed by 3 bases and 14 bases, with 19 bases remaining between them. CDR3 length: 12 amino acids. The germline CDR1 and CDR2 sequences are DFQATT and SNEGSKA (reference sequence). CDR3 DNA sequence: TGCAGTGCTAGTACGACATCCTATGCCGGAACCTTC. This gives the protein CSASTTSYAGTF.

The chain uses TRBV12-5 and TRBJ2-1; 8 nucleotides match TRBD2. V gave up 5 bases and J gave up 6 bases; unmatched junction bases: 15. The CDR3 is made up of 17 amino acids. Germline loops: CDR1 LGHNT, CDR2 FRNRAP. CDR3 residues: CASGPKGSGAFPNEQFF. The CDR3 DNA reads TGTGCTAGTGGTCCTAAAGGTAGCGGGGCTTTTCCCAATGAGCAGTTCTTC.

This clonotype showed up just a few times. The V and J genes are TRBV7-8 and TRBJ2-7; D gene uncertain. CDR1 and CDR2 from the germline V gene are SGHVS and FQNEAQ. Trimming left V 3 bases short and J 3 bases short, with 6 bases between. The CDR3 extends over 12 amino acids. This CDR3 reads CASSFLDYEQYF. The DNA of the CDR3 is TGTGCCAGCAGCTTTTTAGACTACGAGCAGTACTTC.

The V call is TRBV5-1, the J call TRBJ2-1, with 11 bases identical to TRBD2. Looked up from germline, CDR1 is SGHRS and CDR2 is YFSETQ. Trimming cost V 3 bases and J 1 base; bases outside gene matches: 12. The CDR3 runs to 19 residues. The CDR3 loop is CASSSHQGTSGGSYNEQFF. The CDR3 DNA sequence: TGCGCCAGCAGCTCGCACCAAGGGACTAGCGGAGGGTCCTACAATGAGCAGTTCTTC.

The chain recombines TRBV20-1 with TRBJ1-1; the D is unclear. V dropped 6 bases and J dropped 0 bases, with 14 bases sitting between them. Germline lookup yields CDR1 DFQATT and CDR2 SNEGSKA (reference sequence). The CDR3 consists of 14 residues. CDR3 in amino acids: CSARYGRMNTEAFF. In nucleotides, the CDR3 is TGCAGTGCCCGATATGGACGGATGAACACTGAAGCTTTCTTT.

CDR3 DNA: TGTGCCAGCAGTAACATCCAGGGTGCCGAGAGGGCTTTCTTT. This encodes CASSNIQGAERAFF. The V and J genes are TRBV27 and TRBJ1-1; D may be TRBD1 (5 bases). Germline CDR1 reads MNHEY; CDR2 reads SMNVEV (reference sequence). The ends were cut back, 5 bases at V and 11 bases at J, with 21 bases in the middle. The CDR3 contains 14 residues.

J is TRBJ1-2 and V is TRBV5-1; 8 bases are shared with TRBD1. In germline, CDR1 is SGHRS, CDR2 YFSETQ. V was pared by 6 bases and J by 13 bases, with 11 bases of the junction left unmatched. CDR3 length: 12 residues. The CDR3 coding sequence is TGCGCCAGCACCCTCGACAGGGGTGTCTGCACCTTC. It yields the protein CASTLDRGVCTF.

The J gene is TRBJ2-3, the V gene TRBV6-5, with D uncertain. V was trimmed by 7 bases and J by 5 bases, leaving 7 bases between them. CDR3 size: 11 residues. Germline assignment: CDR1 MNHEY and CDR2 SVGAGI. This chain's CDR3 is CASKSQDTQYF. CDR3 nucleotides: TGTGCCAGCAAATCCCAAGATACGCAGTATTTT.

The J gene is TRBJ1-3, the V gene TRBV20-1; tentative D call: TRBD1 (5 bases). V dropped 0 bases and J dropped 4 bases, with 10 bases sitting between them. CDR1 is DFQATT, CDR2 SNEGSKA, per germline (reference sequence). The CDR3 totals 14 residues. The CDR3 reads CSARDAAGGNTIYF. The CDR3 region has the DNA TGCAGTGCTAGAGATGCGGCAGGGGGAAACACCATATATTTT.

The chain uses TRBV29-1 and TRBJ1-1, with D maybe TRBD1 (6 bases). From germline, CDR1 is SQVTM and CDR2 ANQGSEA. V lost 6 bases and J 5 bases, leaving 13 bases between the germline ends. The CDR3 runs to 12 residues. CDR3 residues: CSVGTGRTEAFF. The CDR3 bases are TGCAGCGTCGGTACAGGGCGGACTGAAGCTTTCTTT.

The chain joins TRBV7-9 to TRBJ1-2; D is unresolved. This CDR3 is 13 amino acids long. Trimming cost V 2 bases and J 6 bases, with 10 bases left between them. CDR1 is SEHNR and CDR2 is FQNEAQ in the germline V gene (reference sequence). The DNA for the CDR3 is TGTGCCAGCAGCTTACAGGATCTCGATGGCTACACCTTC. It specifies CASSLQDLDGYTF. Combining the CDR3 with reference TRBV7-9 and TRBJ1-2 gives the whole variable domain DTGVSQNPRHKITKRGQNVTFRCDPISEHNRLYWYRQTLGQGPEFLTYFQNEAQLEKSRLLSDRFSAERPKGSFSTLEIQRTEQGDSAMYLCASSLQDLDGYTFGSGTRLTVV.

For the CDR3, the DNA is TGTGCCATCAGTGAGACAGGCTTAGGCTACACCTTC. Amino acids: CAISETGLGYTF. The rearrangement uses TRBV10-3 and TRBJ1-2; TRBD1 is a possible D gene (5 bases). The length of the CDR3 is 12 residues. Germline values: CDR1 ENHRY, CDR2 SYGVKD. V dropped 2 bases and J dropped 8 bases, with 9 bases sitting between them.

This clonotype was seen a handful of times. The J gene is TRBJ2-1, the V gene TRBV10-2, with D maybe TRBD2 (6 bases). The V gene lost 5 bases and the J gene lost 6 bases, with 8 bases spanning the gap. The CDR3 loop spans 12 amino acids. CDR1 and CDR2 (germline): WSHSY, SAAADI. CDR3 sequence reads: CASSLASNEQFF. Here the CDR3 DNA reads TGCGCCAGCAGTCTAGCGAGCAATGAGCAGTTCTTC.

The chain employs TRBV7-9 and TRBJ1-4; weak D call: TRBD1 (6 bases). V was clipped by 8 bases and J by 3 bases, with 10 bases between them. The CDR3 consists of 13 residues. The V gene's germline CDR1 is SEHNR and CDR2 FQNEAQ (reference sequence). CDR3 DNA: TGTGCCAGCGTACAGGGTCCTAATGAAAAACTGTTTTTT. Translated, it gives CASVQGPNEKLFF.